Below, 9 T cell receptor beta chains from the same sample are listed, as sequenced in a study of shared clonotypes between healthy human individuals. Some clones are missing from TCRdb's copy, which holds only in-frame ones; the method was immunoSEQ multiplex PCR. The repertoire includes about 560,000 clones, roughly four fifths of them detected once, and around 11% sits in the top ten. Input material: PBMCs. The receptors were gathered from a woman aged 40 to 49 in good health. Some clones in this sample may be carry-over from other donors' samples.

In this sample, this clone turned up a few times. This CDR3 is CASSIRGNEQFF. The CDR3 coding sequence is TGTGCCAGTAGTATCAGAGGCAATGAGCAGTTCTTC. The chain couples TRBV19 to TRBJ2-1; D uncertain. V lost 3 bases and J 6 bases, leaving 6 bases between the germline ends. Germline CDR1 and CDR2: LNHDA and SQIVND (reference sequence). This CDR3 region has 12 residues.

This clone was picked up many times. The chain couples TRBV14 to TRBJ2-7; 9 nucleotides agree with TRBD2. CDR1 and CDR2 from the germline V gene are SGHDN and FVKESK. V lost 0 bases and J lost 2; bases outside the gene matches: 8. CDR3 length: 17 amino acids. CDR3 region: CASSQEERASGTYEQYF. CDR3 DNA sequence: TGTGCCAGCAGCCAAGAAGAAAGGGCTAGCGGGACCTACGAGCAGTACTTC. Based on the CDR3 plus reference TRBV14 and TRBJ2-7, the full variable domain is EAGVTQFPSHSVIEKGQTVTLRCDPISGHDNLYWYRRVMGKEIKFLLHFVKESKQDESGMPNNRFLAERTGGTYSTLKVQPAELEDSGVYFCASSQEERASGTYEQYFGPGTRLTVT.

This clone showed up just once. The chain joins TRBV9 to TRBJ1-1; D gene ambiguous. CDR3 size: 16 residues. V was shortened by 0 bases and J by 1 base, with 13 bases between the two germline ends. Per germline, CDR1 SGDLS and CDR2 YYNGEE. The CDR3, as DNA: TGTGCCAGCAGCGTAGTACCCCTGCTGGGGAACACTGAAGCTTTCTTT. It is translated as CASSVVPLLGNTEAFF.

Here the CDR3 reads CASSRESHTDTQYF. CDR3 sequence (DNA): TGTGCCAGCAGCCGGGAGAGTCACACAGATACGCAGTATTTT. The rearrangement links TRBV28 to TRBJ2-3, with D possibly being TRBD2 (6 bases). Per germline, CDR1 MDHEN and CDR2 SYDVKM. The length of the CDR3 is 14 residues. Trimming left V 6 bases short and J 2 bases short, with 12 bases between.

This clone came up many times. This sample also contains other DNA sequences that code for the same CDR3. The chain combines TRBV6-4 with TRBJ2-2; D unclear. V was shortened by 0 bases and J by 5 bases, with 7 bases between the two germline ends. Looked up from germline, CDR1 is MRHNA and CDR2 is SNTAGT. The CDR3 is made up of 14 amino acids. Here the CDR3 reads CASSDSGVTGELFF. Written as DNA, the CDR3 is TGTGCCAGCAGTGACTCCGGCGTGACCGGGGAGCTGTTTTTT.

The chain has TRBV11-3 and TRBJ1-1; D remains ambiguous. This CDR3 is built from 14 residues. CDR1 SGHNT and CDR2 YENEEA come from the germline V gene. V shed 1 base and J shed 6 bases, with 12 bases lying between them. This chain's CDR3 is CASSLGVAGAEAFF. The DNA for the CDR3 is TGTGCCAGCAGCTTAGGGGTCGCGGGCGCTGAAGCTTTCTTT.

The rearrangement links TRBV28 to TRBJ2-3; 11 positions agree with TRBD2. This CDR3 has 16 amino acids. Trimming cost V 5 bases and J 4 bases; bases outside gene matches: 8. The V gene's germline CDR1 is MDHEN and CDR2 SYDVKM. The CDR3 protein is CASSPALAGESDTQYF. The CDR3 DNA sequence: TGTGCCAGCAGTCCCGCACTAGCGGGAGAATCAGATACGCAGTATTTT.

The V call is TRBV5-1, the J call TRBJ2-1, with a tentative D call TRBD2 (6 bases). The germline gives CDR1 SGHRS, CDR2 YFSETQ. The CDR3 is 15 amino acids. V lost 1 base and J 7 bases, leaving 15 bases between the germline ends. CDR3 amino acids: CASSLLAAGGNEQFF. CDR3 bases: TGCGCCAGCAGCTTGCTCGCTGCTGGGGGGAATGAGCAGTTCTTC.

The chain has TRBV15 and TRBJ2-7, with TRBD2 matching over 13 bases. V was pared by 5 bases and J by 9 bases, with 10 bases of the junction left unmatched. The CDR3 totals 15 residues. Per germline, CDR1 LNHNV and CDR2 YYDKDF (reference sequence). For the CDR3, the DNA is TGTGCCACCAGCCTCCGGACTAGCGGGAGTTCGGGGCAGTACTTC. This sequence encodes CATSLRTSGSSGQYF.